These 17 T cell receptor beta chains were sequenced from one sample in a study of regulatory T cells in long-lasting Graves disease. As to time point: newly diagnosed GD, antithyroid drugs for less than 3 months. PBMC-extracted RNA yielded the TCR library. TCR beta libraries were built with iRepertoire HTBI primers and Arm-PCR of CDR3 regions. One entry per CDR3 protein, called by TCRdb with MiXCR from the multiplex PCR reads. The sample includes about 530,000 distinct CDR3 sequences, about 15% of them seen just once. Separately, the same data were catalogued under a study of T cells in Graves' hyperthyroidism and ophthalmopathy.

The specimen was peripheral blood mononuclear cells (PBMCs), collected at new diagnosis, from a patient treated with antithyroid drugs. The receptors derive from a woman aged 35-65 years with Graves disease.

The J gene is TRBJ1-2, the V gene TRBV19; no definite D call. The CDR3 runs to 17 residues. Trimming removed 3 bases at V and 5 bases at J, with 22 bases between. Per germline, CDR1 LNHDA and CDR2 SQIVND (reference sequence). This CDR3 is CASSMSGGPSILYGYTF. CDR3 in DNA: TGTGCCAGTAGTATGAGTGGCGGGCCCTCAATCCTATATGGCTACACCTTC. Filled out from reference TRBV19 and TRBJ1-2, the complete variable domain reads DGGITQSPKYLFRKEGQNVTLSCEQNLNHDAMYWYRQDPGQGLRLIYYSQIVNDFQKGDIAEGYSVSREKKESFPLTVTSAQKNPTAFYLCASSMSGGPSILYGYTFGSGTRLTVV.

Many counts were recorded for this clonotype. This chain connects TRBV7-6 to TRBJ1-1; 7 nucleotides match TRBD1. Germline V gene data show CDR1 as SGHVS and CDR2 as FNYEAQ. The CDR3 loop spans 14 amino acids. J gave up 3 bases and V 5 bases, and 6 bases lay outside the gene matches. CDR3 bases: TGTGCCAGCAGCCGCGTAACAGGGGACACTGAAGCTTTCTTT. Its protein product is CASSRVTGDTEAFF.

At least ten counts were recorded for this clonotype. The chain uses TRBV6-1 and TRBJ1-4, with D hard to call. The V end was cut by 1 base, the J end by 8 bases, with 14 bases between. The CDR3 contains 15 residues. Germline values: CDR1 MNHNS, CDR2 SASEGT. The CDR3 nucleotides are TGTGCCAGCAGTGAAGAGGTGCATTCGGACGAAAAACTGTTTTTT. Translated, it gives CASSEEVHSDEKLFF.

The V gene is TRBV7-9, the J gene TRBJ1-1, with unresolved D. From germline, CDR1 is SEHNR and CDR2 FQNEAQ (reference sequence). The V end lost 5 bases, the J end lost 1 base, and 14 bases lay between the germline ends. This CDR3 has 15 residues. The CDR3 nucleotides read TGTGCCAGCAGCCCCGAAAATGACTGGAACACTGAAGCTTTCTTT. Encoded protein: CASSPENDWNTEAFF.

This clonotype turned up a few times. The chain has TRBV7-9 and TRBJ1-1, with no clear D. Germline V CDR1 and CDR2: SEHNR, FQNEAQ (reference sequence). Trimming cost V 7 bases and J 1 base, with 16 bases left between them. This CDR3 contains 15 residues. CDR3 loop: CASTAGLTTNTEAFF. The CDR3 bases are TGTGCCAGCACCGCCGGGCTTACAACGAACACTGAAGCTTTCTTT.

This clonotype has ten or more counts. The J gene is TRBJ2-5, the V gene TRBV7-9, with 13 nucleotides matching TRBD2. After removal of 5 bases from V and 5 bases from J, the junction contained 8 bases not matched to a gene. CDR1 and CDR2 (germline): SEHNR, FQNEAQ (reference sequence). This CDR3 region has 16 residues. The CDR3 region is CASSTGLAGVGETQYF. DNA of the CDR3: TGTGCCAGCAGCACCGGACTAGCGGGGGTTGGGGAGACCCAGTACTTC.

This clonotype was detected ten times or more. Written as DNA, the CDR3 is TGTGCCAGCACCCTAACGCGGGGTGCAGAGACCCAGTACTTC. It codes for CASTLTRGAETQYF. This chain joins TRBV3-1 and TRBJ2-5, with a tentative D call TRBD2 (6 bases). From germline, CDR1 is LGHDT and CDR2 YNNKEL (reference sequence). Trimming cost V 7 bases and J 4 bases, with 16 bases left between them. The CDR3 loop spans 14 amino acids.

This rearrangement joins TRBV30 to TRBJ1-3; D unclear. The CDR3 runs to 14 residues. V was clipped by 0 bases and J by 2 bases, with 8 bases between them. Germline CDR1 is GTSNPN and CDR2 is SVGIG (reference sequence). CDR3 bases: TGTGCCTGGAGTGTATCTTGGACTGGAAACACCATATATTTT. This encodes CAWSVSWTGNTIYF.

The chain carries TRBV12-5 and TRBJ1-1; D possibly corresponds to TRBD1 (5 bases). V lost 5 bases and J 1 base, leaving 11 bases between the germline ends. The CDR3 is 14 residues long. CDR1 is LGHNT and CDR2 is FRNRAP in the germline V gene. CDR3 coding DNA: TGTGCTAGTGGTCTTGACGGGGGGAACACTGAAGCTTTCTTT. Translating gives CASGLDGGNTEAFF.

This clonotype was detected many times. The chain links TRBV28 to TRBJ1-2, with TRBD1 identical over 8 bases. The CDR3 runs 17 residues. Germline V gene lookup returns CDR1 MDHEN and CDR2 SYDVKM. V trimming: 3 bases; J trimming: 3 bases; junction bases outside the gene matches: 12. The CDR3, as DNA: TGTGCCAGCAGTTTGAAAGAGGGGGCAGGGGGCGACTATGGCTACACCTTC. Its translation is CASSLKEGAGGDYGYTF.

V and J are TRBV28 and TRBJ2-2, with TRBD2 matching over 14 bases. In germline, CDR1 is MDHEN, CDR2 SYDVKM. This CDR3 has 17 amino acids. Trimming took 5 bases from V and 8 from J; bases not matched to a gene: 10. CDR3: CASSPRRLAGGFGELFF. CDR3 DNA: TGTGCCAGCAGTCCGCGCCGACTAGCGGGAGGGTTTGGGGAGCTGTTTTTT.

This clonotype has more than one count but fewer than ten. The V and J genes are TRBV11-2 and TRBJ1-1; possible D gene TRBD1, 5 bases. CDR1 is SGHAT and CDR2 is FQNNGV in the germline V gene. The CDR3 has 15 amino acids. The V and J ends lost 1 base and 5 bases respectively, with 14 bases between them. The CDR3 reads CASSLGPGTRTEAFF. Here the CDR3 DNA reads TGTGCCAGCAGCTTAGGACCCGGGACGAGGACTGAAGCTTTCTTT. The full variable domain, its missing parts supplied by reference TRBV11-2 and TRBJ1-1, is EAGVAQSPRYKIIEKRQSVAFWCNPISGHATLYWYQQILGQGPKLLIQFQNNGVVDDSQLPKDRFSAERLKGVDSTLKIQPAKLEDSAVYLCASSLGPGTRTEAFFGQGTRLTVV.

This clonotype was found many times. The chain carries TRBV30 and TRBJ1-4, with D unclear. V was cut by 4 bases and J by 11 bases, with 11 bases left in between. This CDR3 has 11 residues. The germline gives CDR1 GTSNPN, CDR2 SVGIG (reference sequence). This CDR3 reads CAWMIGRKLFF. The CDR3 DNA sequence: TGTGCCTGGATGATAGGCAGGAAACTGTTTTTT. Based on the CDR3 plus reference TRBV30 and TRBJ1-4, the full variable domain is SQTIHQWPATLVQPVGSPLSLECTVEGTSNPNLYWYRQAAGRGLQLLFYSVGIGQISSEVPQNLSASRPQDRQFILSSKKLLLSDSGFYLCAWMIGRKLFFGSGTQLSVL.

The sample holds many counts of this clonotype. The rearrangement links TRBV5-1 to TRBJ2-3; D may be TRBD2 (5 bases). CDR3 size: 13 residues. Germline loops: CDR1 SGHRS, CDR2 YFSETQ. The V and J ends lost 4 bases and 2 bases respectively, with 8 bases between them. CDR3: CASSPGNTDTQYF. In nucleotides, the CDR3 is TGCGCCAGCAGCCCGGGGAACACAGATACGCAGTATTTT.

Many counts were recorded for this clonotype. V gene TRBV7-9 combines with J gene TRBJ2-1, with TRBD2 matching 8 bases. J lost 3 bases, V lost 8 bases, and 6 bases had no gene match. Per germline, CDR1 SEHNR and CDR2 FQNEAQ (reference sequence). CDR3 length: 14 residues. In DNA, the CDR3 is TGTGCCAGCCAAGCGGGGGCCGACTACAATGAGCAGTTCTTC. Residues: CASQAGADYNEQFF. Full variable domain (missing parts from reference TRBV7-9 and TRBJ2-1): DTGVSQNPRHKITKRGQNVTFRCDPISEHNRLYWYRQTLGQGPEFLTYFQNEAQLEKSRLLSDRFSAERPKGSFSTLEIQRTEQGDSAMYLCASQAGADYNEQFFGPGTRLTVL.

This clonotype was picked up many times. The genes are TRBV28 and TRBJ1-5; D gene ambiguous. Germline CDR1 reads MDHEN; CDR2 reads SYDVKM. Trimming stripped 1 base from V and 4 bases from J, with 8 bases between. The CDR3 contains 14 residues. The CDR3 sequence is CASSLFRPNQPQHF. DNA of the CDR3: TGTGCCAGCAGTTTATTTCGGCCTAATCAGCCCCAGCATTTT.

This clonotype came up many times. The CDR3 nucleotides read TGTGCCAGCAGCAGCGGGACAGGGGAAGATACGCAGTATTTT. It codes for CASSSGTGEDTQYF. The V and J genes are TRBV5-5 and TRBJ2-3, with TRBD1 matching 10 bases. This CDR3 is 14 amino acids long. V lost 4 bases, J lost 5 bases, and 4 bases stayed unmatched. Germline V gene data show CDR1 as SGHKS and CDR2 as YYEKEE (reference sequence).